Below, 8 T cell receptor beta chains from the same sample are listed, as sequenced in a study of CD8 T cells in ankylosing spondylitis. TCRdb reprocessed the 5' RACE reads via MiXCR and lists one record per CDR3 protein. The repertoire has 350,000 to 400,000 distinct CDR3 sequences, approximately 22% of them found once; the top ten carry over 10%. What was sequenced was blood, either unsorted or a sorted T cell fraction (not recorded which). Receptors were obtained from a male donor with ankylosing spondylitis or in good health (not recorded which).

V usage is TRBV20-1 and J usage is TRBJ2-1; 11 nucleotides line up with TRBD2. V dropped 5 bases and J dropped 6; count of bases not matched to a gene: 6. Germline lookup yields CDR1 DFQATT and CDR2 SNEGSKA (reference sequence). This CDR3 contains 14 residues. CDR3 in DNA: TGCAGTGCTCACGGGACTAGCGGTTCCAATGAGCAGTTCTTC. It is translated as CSAHGTSGSNEQFF.

The genes are TRBV12-3 or TRBV12-4 and TRBJ2-2; D not certain. The V and J ends lost 10 bases and 6 bases respectively, with 12 bases between them. There are 12 residues in the CDR3. The CDR3 DNA is TGTGCCAACCGTCTGTACTCCGGGGAGCTGTTTTTT. Encoded protein: CANRLYSGELFF.

For the CDR3, the DNA is TGTGCCAGCAGTACCGCGACAGGGGGGATGTTCTATGGCTACACCTTC. Translated, it gives CASSTATGGMFYGYTF. V and J are TRBV6-1 and TRBJ1-2, with 9 bases that match TRBD1. The CDR3 is made up of 16 amino acids. Germline assignment: CDR1 MNHNS and CDR2 SASEGT. V lost 5 bases, J lost 4 bases, and 11 bases stayed unmatched.

The chain employs TRBV11-2 and TRBJ2-7, with TRBD2 matching 7 bases. The CDR3 is 18 residues long. The V gene's germline CDR1 is SGHAT and CDR2 FQNNGV. With 1 base clipped from V and 2 bases from J, the junction kept 14 bases outside the gene matches. CDR3 amino acids: CASSLGPSGTTSTYEQYF. The CDR3 DNA follows: TGTGCCAGCAGCTTAGGCCCCTCCGGGACTACCTCAACCTACGAGCAGTACTTC.

This clonotype showed up just a few times. The CDR3 region is CASSLGVERSYEQYF. The CDR3 nucleotides are TGTGCCAGCAGTTTGGGTGTAGAGCGCTCCTACGAGCAGTACTTC. This sequence joins TRBV27 and TRBJ2-7; D ambiguous. Trimming took off 3 bases at V and 0 bases at J, with 12 bases between the two ends. Germline assignment: CDR1 MNHEY and CDR2 SMNVEV (reference sequence). This CDR3 has 15 residues.

This clonotype was seen only a few times. The V and J genes are TRBV12-3 or TRBV12-4 and TRBJ2-5; TRBD2 aligns across 8 bases. With 5 bases clipped from V and 5 bases from J, the junction kept 1 base outside the gene matches. The CDR3 runs to 12 residues. Here the CDR3 DNA reads TGTGCCAGCAGTCCTAGCGGGGAGACCCAGTACTTC. Protein sequence: CASSPSGETQYF.

At least ten counts were recorded for this clonotype. V and J are TRBV20-1 and TRBJ1-2, with D tentatively TRBD1 (6 bases). Germline-derived CDR1 and CDR2 are DFQATT and SNEGSKA (reference sequence). The CDR3 length is 15 residues. Trimming cost V 0 bases and J 7 bases, with 18 bases left between them. The CDR3 here is CSAREVGGGDRGYTF. The DNA for the CDR3 is TGCAGTGCTAGAGAAGTGGGGGGGGGCGATCGTGGCTACACCTTC.

This clonotype was detected a few times. This chain joins TRBV12-3 or TRBV12-4 and TRBJ2-2; D is undetermined. V lost 7 bases and J lost 8, with 8 bases in between. The CDR3 spans 11 residues. CDR3 sequence: CASTLVGELFF. The CDR3 nucleotides read TGTGCCAGCACCCTAGTTGGGGAGCTGTTTTTT.